A selection of T cell receptor beta chains follows, all from one sample in a study of metastatic and nonmetastatic thyroid tumors. TCRdb reanalyzed the PCR reads via MiXCR. The repertoire holds about 31,000 clones, with about 21% as singletons. Material for sequencing was blood. These receptors were obtained from a female donor with papillary thyroid cancer or a benign thyroid nodule (not recorded which). Some clones in this sample may be carry-over from other donors' samples. Both conserved end residues are part of each CDR3. Not every row has a clone size; where given, it reads once, few, many or a size class.

j_gene | abundance | v_gene | CDR3aa
TRBJ1-2 | few | TRBV20-1 | CSASRGAYGYTF
TRBJ2-7 | NA | TRBV6-1 | CATLVNGPTYEQYF
TRBJ2-2 | many | TRBV7-2 | CASSWDGVNTGELFF
TRBJ1-1 | many | TRBV7-3 | CASSLGQGNTEAFF
TRBJ2-3 | once | TRBV7-3 | CASSLMTPRTDTQYF
TRBJ2-1 | many | TRBV4-2 | CASSLSGRFNEQFF
TRBJ1-2 | medium-sized | TRBV6-2/TRBV6-3 | CASSYSTGNFYGYTF
TRBJ1-5 | many | TRBV27 | CASSLSGGGLSNQPQHF
TRBJ1-1 | few | TRBV6-1 | CASSEFRGDTEAFF
TRBJ1-5 | NA | TRBV12-3/TRBV12-4 | CASGPDGGGNQPQHF
TRBJ1-2 | many | TRBV3-1 | CASSLRGTEGYTF
TRBJ2-1 | many | TRBV11-1 | CASRRNLGNNEQFF
TRBJ1-6 | medium-sized | TRBV7-9 | CASSSTGQPNSPLHF
TRBJ2-7 | NA | TRBV7-9 | CASRPPARSYEQYF
TRBJ2-5 | large | TRBV6-5 | CASSYSRQGRFYF
TRBJ1-2 | many | TRBV7-2 | CASSPRVGGYTF
TRBJ2-2 | NA | TRBV12-3/TRBV12-4 | CASRAFGELFF
TRBJ2-5 | many | TRBV4-3 | CASSQDLGTQETQYF
TRBJ2-7 | NA | TRBV6-2/TRBV6-3 | CASSYMGALNEQYF
TRBJ2-1 | NA | TRBV6-2/TRBV6-3 | CASRRLAGLNEQFF
TRBJ2-1 | many | TRBV3-1 | CASSQATSGISYNEQFF
TRBJ2-2 | NA | TRBV11-3 | CASSSSITGELFF
TRBJ2-1 | medium-sized | TRBV6-5 | CASSYLEWTRGQAGEQFF
TRBJ2-3 | NA | TRBV20-1 | CSATSSGRASSTDTQYF
TRBJ1-1 | many | TRBV19 | CASTEQGRNTEAFF
TRBJ2-6 | many | TRBV7-3 | CASSASPASSGANVLTF
TRBJ2-7 | medium-sized | TRBV6-2/TRBV6-3 | CASRLGQNSYEQYF
TRBJ2-3 | once | TRBV4-3 | CASSQDLPESADTQYF
TRBJ2-4 | NA | TRBV5-1 | CASSLHRGRDRWVWAKNIQYF
TRBJ2-2 | many | TRBV6-5 | CASSSPKERGAHTGELFF
TRBJ2-7 | NA | TRBV11-3 | CASSHSLQGQQYF
TRBJ2-1 | once | TRBV19 | CASSDPSTHSYNEQFF
TRBJ2-1 | NA | TRBV2 | CASIYDNNEQFF
TRBJ1-1 | few | TRBV19 | CASTRDRGNTEAFF
TRBJ2-1 | medium-sized | TRBV10-1 | CADTRPRDGVIEQFF
TRBJ2-7 | many | TRBV6-5 | CASSYSREGSYEQYF
TRBJ2-7 | few | TRBV28 | CASSFSGPFEQYF
TRBJ1-5 | many | TRBV6-6 | CASSYPGPGNQPQHF
TRBJ2-7 | medium-sized | TRBV11-2 | CASSLTDATYEQYF
TRBJ1-2 | NA | TRBV5-1 | CASSLEQINYGYTF
TRBJ1-2 | many | TRBV5-1 | CASSLGPGQGRAGGYTF
TRBJ2-1 | few | TRBV28 | CASSSWTGGNEQFF
TRBJ2-5 | NA | TRBV30 | CAWSREGRGTQYF
TRBJ2-2 | many | TRBV19 | CASSIPGHNTGELFF
TRBJ2-1 | medium-sized | TRBV6-1 | CASSRESGGSYNEQFF
TRBJ1-6 | NA | TRBV27 | CASSLGTVGNSPLHF
TRBJ1-5 | many | TRBV6-1 | CASKNLEGGGNQPQHF
TRBJ1-5 | NA | TRBV2 | CASSEAGLGSNQPQHF
TRBJ1-1 | many | TRBV13 | CASSPPVGNTEAFF